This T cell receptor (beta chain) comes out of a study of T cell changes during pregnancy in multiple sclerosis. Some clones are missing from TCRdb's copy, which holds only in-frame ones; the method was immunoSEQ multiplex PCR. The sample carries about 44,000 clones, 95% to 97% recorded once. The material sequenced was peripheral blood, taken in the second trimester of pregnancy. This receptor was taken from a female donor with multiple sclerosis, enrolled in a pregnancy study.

DNA for the CDR3: TGTGCCAGCACCGCTCAACGGGGGTCGACTGAAGCTTTCTTT. It encodes CASTAQRGSTEAFF. The V call is TRBV11-2, the J call TRBJ1-1; perhaps TRBD1 as D (5 bases). Trimming stripped 7 bases from V and 5 bases from J, with 17 bases between. The CDR3 spans 14 residues. Germline V gene lookup returns CDR1 SGHAT and CDR2 FQNNGV.